One and the same sample provided the 23 T cell receptor beta chains below, sequenced in a study of T cell repertoires in cytomegalovirus infection. MiXCR, applied by TCRdb to the reads, yields one record per CDR3 protein. The profile covers about 740,000 distinct CDR3 sequences, with approximately 33% appearing a single time and roughly 18% taken by the ten largest. Their antigens remain unidentified. The sample consisted of cultured PBMCs, taken from culture after CMV antigen stimulation. These TCRs come from a human donor in good health (CMV status not recorded). Some clones in this sample may be carry-over from other donors' samples.

The table lists this clonotype with a few counts. This chain links TRBV4-3 with TRBJ1-2; D uncertain. The CDR3 sequence is 14 residues long. V gave up 1 base and J gave up 6 bases, with 12 bases separating them. The germline V gene encodes CDR1 LGHNA and CDR2 YSLEER. The chain's CDR3 is CASSQVRAEHGYTF. The CDR3 nucleotides read TGCGCCAGCAGCCAAGTCCGGGCCGAACATGGCTACACCTTC.

The gene calls are TRBV7-8 and TRBJ2-1, with 13 nucleotides matching TRBD2. Unmatched junction bases numbered 4, after V lost 3 bases and J lost 5 bases. CDR3 length: 16 residues. Germline loops: CDR1 SGHVS, CDR2 FQNEAQ. CDR3 residues: CASSLTSGGPHNEQFF. As DNA, the CDR3 is TGTGCCAGCAGCTTGACTAGCGGGGGGCCCCACAATGAGCAGTTCTTC.

This clonotype has only a few counts. CDR3 nucleotide sequence: TGCAGTCTCGGGACTGGCGCGAACCAAGAGACCCAGTACTTC. Protein sequence: CSLGTGANQETQYF. This chain links TRBV20-1 with TRBJ2-5; D possibly corresponds to TRBD2 (6 bases). The CDR3 length is 14 residues. The V gene's germline CDR1 is DFQATT and CDR2 SNEGSKA (reference sequence). The V and J ends lost 8 bases and 0 bases respectively, with 16 bases between them.

This clonotype was picked up a small number of times. The chain carries TRBV6-1 and TRBJ2-1, with 7 bases that match TRBD1. The J segment lost 9 bases and the V segment lost 6 bases, leaving 8 bases of the junction unmatched. CDR3 size: 13 residues. Germline V gene sequence: CDR1 MNHNS, CDR2 SASEGT. The chain's CDR3 is CASRVTGSGEQFF. The CDR3 nucleotides read TGTGCCAGCAGGGTGACAGGGTCGGGTGAGCAGTTCTTC.

This clonotype was counted many times. CDR3 sequence reads: CATSRDFYGGQGIREQYF. CDR3 coding DNA: TGTGCCACCAGCAGAGATTTCTATGGAGGGCAGGGGATACGCGAGCAGTACTTC. V gene TRBV15 combines with J gene TRBJ2-7; possibly TRBD1 or TRBD2 for D (6 bases each). Germline V lookup: CDR1 LNHNV, CDR2 YYDKDF (reference sequence). The length of the CDR3 is 18 residues. Trimming cost V 0 bases and J 6 bases, with 24 bases left between them.

The chain uses TRBV5-1 and TRBJ2-1; TRBD2 matches at 12 bases. This CDR3 is built from 20 residues. Looked up from germline, CDR1 is SGHRS and CDR2 is YFSETQ. The V gene end was trimmed by 3 bases and the J gene end by 0 bases; junction bases not matched to a gene: 13. The CDR3: CASSSRGGLAGASSYNEQFF. DNA of the CDR3: TGCGCCAGCAGCTCCAGGGGGGGACTAGCGGGCGCGAGCTCCTACAATGAGCAGTTCTTC.

The sample holds many counts of this clonotype. The chain combines TRBV7-2 with TRBJ2-3; D gene ambiguous. V was trimmed by 2 bases and J by 5 bases, leaving 11 bases between them. The CDR3 length is 14 residues. Germline V gene data show CDR1 as SGHTA and CDR2 as FQGNSA. The CDR3 nucleotides are TGTGCCAGCAGCTTAATCCCCAATGAAGATACGCAGTATTTT. Translation gives CASSLIPNEDTQYF.

Concerning this clonotype: A much more abundant neighbour one base away suggests this may be a read error. This chain connects TRBV7-4 to TRBJ2-1; 10 nucleotides match TRBD2. Per germline, CDR1 SGHVT and CDR2 SQSDAQ. The CDR3 totals 14 residues. The CDR3 nucleotides are TGTACCAGCAGCTTAGCGGGAGGTCCGAATGAGCAGTTCTTC. Amino acids: CTSSLAGGPNEQFF.

V and J are TRBV11-2 and TRBJ1-6, with D uncertain. V lost 5 bases, J lost 10 bases, and 12 bases lay in between. The CDR3 runs to 13 residues. Germline V gene sequence: CDR1 SGHAT, CDR2 FQNNGV. CDR3 sequence: CASSPFSTSPLHF. The CDR3, as DNA: TGTGCCAGCAGCCCGTTTTCGACCTCACCCCTCCACTTT.

The gene calls are TRBV12-3 or TRBV12-4 and TRBJ2-5; weak D call: TRBD2 (5 bases). The germline V and J ends were trimmed by 2 bases and 5 bases, with 12 bases remaining between them. The CDR3 has 14 amino acids. CDR3 nucleotide sequence: TGTGCCAGCAGTTTAAGCGAGGGATCTGAGACCCAGTACTTC. As protein: CASSLSEGSETQYF.

This rearrangement joins TRBV12-3 or TRBV12-4 to TRBJ2-4; a possible D gene is TRBD2 (7 bases). The CDR3 extends over 14 amino acids. The germline V and J ends were trimmed by 6 bases and 9 bases, with 18 bases remaining between them. The CDR3 DNA reads TGTGCCAGCAGCCTATTCTACAGGGAGGGCATTCAGTACTTC. The encoded protein is CASSLFYREGIQYF.

The table lists this clonotype with a few counts. V is TRBV20-1 and J is TRBJ2-3, with TRBD2 matching over 8 bases. The CDR3 sequence is 15 residues long. The germline CDR1 and CDR2 sequences are DFQATT and SNEGSKA (reference sequence). V trimming: 3 bases; J trimming: 5 bases; junction bases outside the gene matches: 10. CDR3 sequence: CSASRLAGGVDTQYF. The CDR3 DNA is TGCAGTGCTAGCCGCCTGGCGGGGGGCGTAGATACGCAGTATTTT.

The rearrangement links TRBV2 to TRBJ2-1; tentatively, D is TRBD2 (5 bases). Germline V gene sequence: CDR1 SNHLY, CDR2 FYNNEI. V gave up 7 bases and J gave up 1 base, with 8 bases separating them. The CDR3 runs 13 residues. In DNA form, the CDR3 reads TGTGCCAGCATGAGGGTTTCCTACAATGAGCAGTTCTTC. Protein product: CASMRVSYNEQFF.

This clonotype has at least ten counts. V gene TRBV7-6 combines with J gene TRBJ1-2; 8 bases fit TRBD1. The CDR3 runs to 13 residues. Per the germline V gene, CDR1 is SGHVS and CDR2 is FNYEAQ. The trim removed 5 bases at V and 6 bases at J, leaving 5 bases unmatched. The CDR3 DNA reads as TGTGCCAGCAGCCCTCGGACAGGGAATGGCTACACCTTC. Amino acid sequence: CASSPRTGNGYTF.

In this sample, this clonotype turned up once. The J gene is TRBJ2-7, the V gene TRBV7-2, with TRBD1 identical over 8 bases. The CDR3 extends over 15 amino acids. The germline V gene has CDR1 SGHTA and CDR2 FQGNSA. Losses at the gene ends were 2 bases for V and 2 bases for J; bases not matched to a gene: 5. The DNA of the CDR3 is TGTGCCAGCAGCTTAACAACAGGGGGTACCTACGAGCAGTACTTC. Protein: CASSLTTGGTYEQYF.

This chain connects TRBV12-3 or TRBV12-4 to TRBJ2-7, with 12 bases matching TRBD2. CDR3 length equals 14 residues. V shed 6 bases and J 8 bases; nucleotides not matched to a gene: 8. This CDR3 is CASSPTSGRYKQYF. Here the CDR3 DNA reads TGTGCCAGCAGCCCGACTAGCGGGAGATACAAGCAGTACTTC.

The chain joins TRBV27 to TRBJ2-1; 11 positions agree with TRBD2. This CDR3 has 13 amino acids. V trimming: 5 bases; J trimming: 13 bases; junction bases outside the gene matches: 7. The germline gives CDR1 MNHEY, CDR2 SMNVEV (reference sequence). Written as DNA, the CDR3 is TGTGCCAGCAGTCCCGGACTAGCGGGTCTTCAGTTCTTC. It is translated as CASSPGLAGLQFF.

The chain combines TRBV19 with TRBJ1-2; TRBD1 matches 8 bases. V trimming: 4 bases; J trimming: 7 bases; junction bases outside the gene matches: 11. CDR1 is LNHDA and CDR2 is SQIVND in the germline V gene (reference sequence). The CDR3 runs to 15 residues. The CDR3 sequence is CASSTRTGKYGGYTF. Written as DNA, the CDR3 is TGTGCCAGTAGTACACGGACAGGGAAATACGGTGGCTACACCTTC. Full variable domain (rest looked up from reference TRBV19 and TRBJ1-2): DGGITQSPKYLFRKEGQNVTLSCEQNLNHDAMYWYRQDPGQGLRLIYYSQIVNDFQKGDIAEGYSVSREKKESFPLTVTSAQKNPTAFYLCASSTRTGKYGGYTFGSGTRLTVV.

This clonotype was observed a few times. V usage is TRBV15 and J usage is TRBJ2-3; D unresolved. The ends were cut back, 5 bases at V and 2 bases at J, with 11 bases in the middle. The CDR3 is 14 residues long. CDR1 and CDR2 (germline): LNHNV, YYDKDF (reference sequence). In DNA, the CDR3 is TGTGCCACCAGCCGTCGACGGGCCACAGATACGCAGTATTTT. Its protein product is CATSRRRATDTQYF.

This clonotype was counted at least ten times. DNA for the CDR3: TGTGCCAGCAGCCCGGACAGGGGGCGGCCCAATGAGCAGTTCTTC. Translated: CASSPDRGRPNEQFF. The chain employs TRBV7-8 and TRBJ2-1, with 11 bases lining up with TRBD1. CDR3 length equals 15 residues. After removal of 5 bases from V and 6 bases from J, the junction contained 6 bases not matched to a gene. Germline CDR1 reads SGHVS; CDR2 reads FQNEAQ.

This clonotype was recorded many times. This chain's CDR3 is CASSLAGGGGETQYF. CDR3 in DNA: TGTGCCAGCAGCTTAGCCGGTGGGGGGGGAGAGACCCAGTACTTC. The rearrangement joins TRBV7-2 to TRBJ2-5; 7 nucleotides line up with TRBD2. Germline CDR1 reads SGHTA; CDR2 reads FQGNSA. The CDR3 runs 15 residues. With V trimmed by 0 bases and J by 4 bases, 5 bases remained unmatched.

The chain uses TRBV10-3 and TRBJ2-3, with unresolved D. Germline V gene lookup returns CDR1 ENHRY and CDR2 SYGVKD. There are 13 residues in the CDR3. V lost 1 base to trimming and J lost 5 bases, with 7 bases between them. This CDR3 reads CAISEYTGDTQYF. For the CDR3, the DNA is TGTGCCATCAGTGAGTACACGGGAGATACGCAGTATTTT.

The chain couples TRBV7-6 to TRBJ2-5; D gene unclear. Germline values: CDR1 SGHVS, CDR2 FNYEAQ. Trimming took off 1 base at V and 5 bases at J, with 14 bases between the two ends. This CDR3 has 15 amino acids. The DNA of the CDR3 is TGTGCCAGCAGCTTAGTATGGACCGAAAAGGAGACCCAGTACTTC. Translation gives CASSLVWTEKETQYF.